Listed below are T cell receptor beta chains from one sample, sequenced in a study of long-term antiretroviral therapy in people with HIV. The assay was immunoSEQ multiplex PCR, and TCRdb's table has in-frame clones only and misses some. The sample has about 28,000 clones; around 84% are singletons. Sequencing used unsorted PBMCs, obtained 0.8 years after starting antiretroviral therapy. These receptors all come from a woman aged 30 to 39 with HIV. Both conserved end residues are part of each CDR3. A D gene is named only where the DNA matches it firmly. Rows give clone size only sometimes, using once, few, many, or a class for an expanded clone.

cdr3_nt: TGTGCCAGCTCACCACCCTCCACGAGCAGCAATCAGCCCCAGCATTTT; cdr3_aa: CASSPPSTSSNQPQHF; j_call: TRBJ1-5; clone_size: few; d_call: .; v_call: TRBV18
cdr3_nt: TGTGCCAGCAGTGAAGTACAGGGACTAGCCGACCGAGAGACCCAGTACTTC; cdr3_aa: CASSEVQGLADRETQYF; j_call: TRBJ2-5; clone_size: once; d_call: TRBD2; v_call: TRBV6-1
cdr3_nt: TGTGCCAGCAGTGAGTCAGGGAGTGGAGGCTACACCTTC; cdr3_aa: CASSESGSGGYTF; j_call: TRBJ1-2; clone_size: .; d_call: .; v_call: TRBV6-4
cdr3_nt: TGTGCCAGCAGTTACGACAGAAGCTCTGGAAACACCATATATTTT; cdr3_aa: CASSYDRSSGNTIYF; j_call: TRBJ1-3; clone_size: once; d_call: .; v_call: TRBV6-6
cdr3_nt: TGTGCCAGCAGTACCGCCGGGCGCGATACGCAGTATTTT; cdr3_aa: CASSTAGRDTQYF; j_call: TRBJ2-3; clone_size: .; d_call: .; v_call: TRBV27
cdr3_nt: TGTGCCAGCACTCTAACAGGGCTAAATTCACCCCTCCACTTT; cdr3_aa: CASTLTGLNSPLHF; j_call: TRBJ1-6; clone_size: .; d_call: .; v_call: TRBV5-6
cdr3_nt: TGTGCCAGTAGCTACCGGGACAGGGAGTACGAGCAGTACTTC; cdr3_aa: CASSYRDREYEQYF; j_call: TRBJ2-7; clone_size: once; d_call: TRBD1; v_call: TRBV19
cdr3_nt: TGCAGCGCCTCGACGGGAAACTATGGCTACACCTTC; cdr3_aa: CSASTGNYGYTF; j_call: TRBJ1-2; clone_size: .; d_call: .; v_call: TRBV29-1
cdr3_nt: TGTGCCAGCAGCTTATATGGACTAGCGAACCCCACAGATACGCAGTATTTT; cdr3_aa: CASSLYGLANPTDTQYF; j_call: TRBJ2-3; clone_size: once; d_call: TRBD2; v_call: TRBV7-3
cdr3_nt: TGCAGCGTGGAGTCCGGGACCCCGAACACTGAAGCTTTCTTT; cdr3_aa: CSVESGTPNTEAFF; j_call: TRBJ1-1; clone_size: .; d_call: .; v_call: TRBV29-1
cdr3_nt: TGTGCCAGCAGTTACGGGACAGGGGTTGGGGAGACCCAGTACTTC; cdr3_aa: CASSYGTGVGETQYF; j_call: TRBJ2-5; clone_size: .; d_call: TRBD1; v_call: TRBV6-6
cdr3_nt: TGTGCCAGCAGTACAAGAAGGGGGCCGGGGACTGAAGCTTTCTTT; cdr3_aa: CASSTRRGPGTEAFF; j_call: TRBJ1-1; clone_size: .; d_call: TRBD1; v_call: TRBV2
cdr3_nt: TGTGCCAGTAGTATACGACAGACGAACACTGAAGCTTTCTTT; cdr3_aa: CASSIRQTNTEAFF; j_call: TRBJ1-1; clone_size: .; d_call: .; v_call: TRBV19
cdr3_nt: TGTGCCAGCTTCGACAGGGCAGGTTCCTACGAGCAGTACTTC; cdr3_aa: CASFDRAGSYEQYF; j_call: TRBJ2-7; clone_size: .; d_call: TRBD1; v_call: TRBV6-1
cdr3_nt: TGTGCCAGCAGCTTTTGGGGCACAGGGAAGGGCACCGGGGAGCTGTTTTTT; cdr3_aa: CASSFWGTGKGTGELFF; j_call: TRBJ2-2; clone_size: .; d_call: .; v_call: TRBV7-6
cdr3_nt: TGTGCCAGCAGTGAGGGGGGACAGGGAACCGCCGAGCAGTACTTC; cdr3_aa: CASSEGGQGTAEQYF; j_call: TRBJ2-7; clone_size: once; d_call: TRBD1; v_call: TRBV6-1
cdr3_nt: TGTGCCAGTAGTATGGACAGACGCTACACTGAAGCTTTCTTT; cdr3_aa: CASSMDRRYTEAFF; j_call: TRBJ1-1; clone_size: .; d_call: .; v_call: TRBV19
cdr3_nt: TGTGCCAGTAAGGTCGGGAATGACAGGGACTACACCTTC; cdr3_aa: CASKVGNDRDYTF; j_call: TRBJ1-2; clone_size: .; d_call: TRBD1; v_call: TRBV19
cdr3_nt: TGTGCCAGCAGCCCGGCCCTCTCCCATGAGCAGTTCTTC; cdr3_aa: CASSPALSHEQFF; j_call: TRBJ2-1; clone_size: once; d_call: .; v_call: TRBV9
cdr3_nt: TGTGCCAGCAGCTTAGCGGGGGGCGCAGATACGCAGTATTTT; cdr3_aa: CASSLAGGADTQYF; j_call: TRBJ2-3; clone_size: .; d_call: .; v_call: TRBV7-2
cdr3_nt: TGCAGTGCTGAGGATCGGGAGACCCAGTACTTC; cdr3_aa: CSAEDRETQYF; j_call: TRBJ2-5; clone_size: .; d_call: .; v_call: TRBV20-1
cdr3_nt: TGCGCCAGCAGCAGTGGGGACTCCTTCAACACTGAAGCTTTCTTT; cdr3_aa: CASSSGDSFNTEAFF; j_call: TRBJ1-1; clone_size: .; d_call: .; v_call: TRBV5-1
cdr3_nt: TGTGCCAGCAGTTCCCAGGGGTACACTGAAGCTTTCTTT; cdr3_aa: CASSSQGYTEAFF; j_call: TRBJ1-1; clone_size: .; d_call: .; v_call: TRBV27
cdr3_nt: TGTGCCAGCAGCTTAGCGACCTCGGGGACTAGCGGGGGAGTTTATACGCAGTATTTT; cdr3_aa: CASSLATSGTSGGVYTQYF; j_call: TRBJ2-3; clone_size: .; d_call: TRBD2; v_call: TRBV7-9
cdr3_nt: TGTGCCAGCATGACGACGGTTACGTACTTC; cdr3_aa: CASMTTVTYF; j_call: TRBJ1-2; clone_size: few; d_call: .; v_call: TRBV25-1
cdr3_nt: TGCGCCAGCAGGCCTCCGGGACAGCGGAACACTGAAGCTTTCTTT; cdr3_aa: CASRPPGQRNTEAFF; j_call: TRBJ1-1; clone_size: .; d_call: TRBD1; v_call: TRBV10-2
cdr3_nt: TGTGCCAGCACCATTCGGGGGGGCCCCCAAGAGACCCAGTACTTC; cdr3_aa: CASTIRGGPQETQYF; j_call: TRBJ2-5; clone_size: .; d_call: TRBD2; v_call: TRBV7-2
cdr3_nt: TGTGCCAGTAGTAGGACAGCCGGAACCGGGGAGCTGTTTTTT; cdr3_aa: CASSRTAGTGELFF; j_call: TRBJ2-2; clone_size: .; d_call: .; v_call: TRBV19
cdr3_nt: TGTGCCAGCAGCCAAGATCTGGCGACAGGGATCAATCAGCCCCAGCATTTT; cdr3_aa: CASSQDLATGINQPQHF; j_call: TRBJ1-5; clone_size: .; d_call: TRBD1; v_call: TRBV4-2
cdr3_nt: TGTGCCTGGAGTGTACATAGCGGGGGGTATAGAAAGACCCAGTACTTC; cdr3_aa: CAWSVHSGGYRKTQYF; j_call: TRBJ2-5; clone_size: .; d_call: TRBD2; v_call: TRBV30
cdr3_nt: TGTGCCAGCAGCCGGACAGGGCCAGACACCGGGGAGCTGTTTTTT; cdr3_aa: CASSRTGPDTGELFF; j_call: TRBJ2-2; clone_size: .; d_call: TRBD1; v_call: TRBV4-2
cdr3_nt: TGTGCCACCAGCAGAGATCCCGGGGGAGGTCAGCCCCAGCATTTT; cdr3_aa: CATSRDPGGGQPQHF; j_call: TRBJ1-5; clone_size: .; d_call: .; v_call: TRBV15
cdr3_nt: TGTGCCAGCACTCCCGGGACAGGGGTTCAGCCCCAGCATTTT; cdr3_aa: CASTPGTGVQPQHF; j_call: TRBJ1-5; clone_size: .; d_call: TRBD1; v_call: TRBV6-6
cdr3_nt: TGCGCCAGCAGCCCAACAGGGGGGGTGAACACTGAAGCTTTCTTT; cdr3_aa: CASSPTGGVNTEAFF; j_call: TRBJ1-1; clone_size: once; d_call: TRBD1; v_call: TRBV5-1
cdr3_nt: TGTGCCAGTAGTATGGATCGGCGGGAATCAGGGTCTCAGCCCCAGCATTTT; cdr3_aa: CASSMDRRESGSQPQHF; j_call: TRBJ1-5; clone_size: .; d_call: .; v_call: TRBV19
cdr3_nt: TGTGCCAGCAGCACCACATCACACTACGAGCAGTACTTC; cdr3_aa: CASSTTSHYEQYF; j_call: TRBJ2-7; clone_size: .; d_call: .; v_call: TRBV27
cdr3_nt: TGTGCCAGTAGTATTTTCCCGACAGGGTCCGGGGAGCTGTTTTTT; cdr3_aa: CASSIFPTGSGELFF; j_call: TRBJ2-2; clone_size: .; d_call: TRBD1; v_call: TRBV19
cdr3_nt: TGTGCCAGCAGCCAAGATGCGAGGGACACTGAAGCTTTCTTT; cdr3_aa: CASSQDARDTEAFF; j_call: TRBJ1-1; clone_size: few; d_call: .; v_call: TRBV14
cdr3_nt: TGCGCCAGCAGCTTGGGCGGCAGAGCGAATGAAAAACTGTTTTTT; cdr3_aa: CASSLGGRANEKLFF; j_call: TRBJ1-4; clone_size: .; d_call: .; v_call: TRBV5-1
cdr3_nt: TGTGCCTGGAGTGTACCCAAGGGGGGCGCTTATTCACCCCTCCACTTT; cdr3_aa: CAWSVPKGGAYSPLHF; j_call: TRBJ1-6; clone_size: .; d_call: .; v_call: TRBV30
cdr3_nt: TGTGCCAGTGAGGGGGGCCGCCACTATGGCTACACCTTC; cdr3_aa: CASEGGRHYGYTF; j_call: TRBJ1-2; clone_size: .; d_call: .; v_call: TRBV19
cdr3_nt: TGTGCCAGCAGCGTACAAGAGACCCAGTACTTC; cdr3_aa: CASSVQETQYF; j_call: TRBJ2-5; clone_size: .; d_call: .; v_call: TRBV7-8
cdr3_nt: TGTGCCAGCGGAAGCAAGGAAAGGTCCCCGGTTTCTAACTATGGCTACACCTTC; cdr3_aa: CASGSKERSPVSNYGYTF; j_call: TRBJ1-2; clone_size: .; d_call: .; v_call: TRBV6-4
cdr3_nt: TGCGCCAGCGGGACAGGGGGCAGGCAAGAGACCCAGTACTTC; cdr3_aa: CASGTGGRQETQYF; j_call: TRBJ2-5; clone_size: .; d_call: TRBD1; v_call: TRBV5-1
cdr3_nt: TGTGCCAGCTGGGGGGCCTACAATGAGCAGTTCTTC; cdr3_aa: CASWGAYNEQFF; j_call: TRBJ2-1; clone_size: .; d_call: .; v_call: TRBV7-9
cdr3_nt: TGCGCCAGCAGCTTCGGGGGACCCGATACGCAGTATTTT; cdr3_aa: CASSFGGPDTQYF; j_call: TRBJ2-3; clone_size: .; d_call: .; v_call: TRBV5-1